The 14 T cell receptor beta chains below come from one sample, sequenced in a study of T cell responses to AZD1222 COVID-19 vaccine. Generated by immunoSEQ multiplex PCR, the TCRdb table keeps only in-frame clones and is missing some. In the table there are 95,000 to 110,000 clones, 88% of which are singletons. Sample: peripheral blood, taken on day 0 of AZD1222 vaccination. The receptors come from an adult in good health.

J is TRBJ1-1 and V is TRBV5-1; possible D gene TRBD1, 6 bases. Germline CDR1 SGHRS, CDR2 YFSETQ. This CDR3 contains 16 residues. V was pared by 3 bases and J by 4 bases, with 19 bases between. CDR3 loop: CASSSLGGATGTEAFF. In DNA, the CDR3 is TGCGCCAGCAGCTCCCTAGGGGGGGCGACGGGCACTGAAGCTTTCTTT.

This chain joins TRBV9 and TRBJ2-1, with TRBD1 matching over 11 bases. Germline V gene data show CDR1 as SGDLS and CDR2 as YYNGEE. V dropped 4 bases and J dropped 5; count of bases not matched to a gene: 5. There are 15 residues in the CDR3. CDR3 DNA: TGTGCCAGCAGCCCGGACAGGGGGCGCCACAATGAGCAGTTCTTC. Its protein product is CASSPDRGRHNEQFF.

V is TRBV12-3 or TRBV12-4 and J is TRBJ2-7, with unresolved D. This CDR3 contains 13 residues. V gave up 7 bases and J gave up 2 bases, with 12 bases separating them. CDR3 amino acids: CASTSGSTYEQYF. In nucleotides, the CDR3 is TGTGCCAGCACCTCCGGGTCTACCTACGAGCAGTACTTC.

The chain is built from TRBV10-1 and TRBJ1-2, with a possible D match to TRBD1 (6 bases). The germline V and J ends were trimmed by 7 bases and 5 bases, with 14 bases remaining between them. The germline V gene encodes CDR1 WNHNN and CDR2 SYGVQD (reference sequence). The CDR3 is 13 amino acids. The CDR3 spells CASTAGTRYGYTF. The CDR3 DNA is TGCGCCAGCACTGCCGGGACAAGGTATGGCTACACCTTC.

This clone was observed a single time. In DNA, the CDR3 is TGTGCCAGCAGCAAGTGGGCCGGCCAGGCGAACACTGAAGCTTTCTTT. Protein: CASSKWAGQANTEAFF. The chain couples TRBV4-2 to TRBJ1-1; D remains ambiguous. V was cut by 5 bases and J by 1 base, with 17 bases left in between. The length of the CDR3 is 16 residues. Germline CDR1 is LGHNA and CDR2 is YNFKEQ.

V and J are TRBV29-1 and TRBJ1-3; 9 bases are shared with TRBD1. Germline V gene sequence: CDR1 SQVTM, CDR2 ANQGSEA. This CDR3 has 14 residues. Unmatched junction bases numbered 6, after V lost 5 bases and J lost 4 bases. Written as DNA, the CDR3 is TGCAGCGTTTCAAAAGGGACAGGGGGAAACACCATATATTTT. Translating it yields CSVSKGTGGNTIYF.

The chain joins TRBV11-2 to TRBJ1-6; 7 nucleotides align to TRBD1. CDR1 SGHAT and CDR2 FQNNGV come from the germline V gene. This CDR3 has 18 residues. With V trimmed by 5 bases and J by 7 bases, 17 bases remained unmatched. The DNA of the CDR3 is TGTGCCAGCAGCCTCTATATGTCCGCACAGGGGATGAATTCACCCCTCCACTTT. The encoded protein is CASSLYMSAQGMNSPLHF.

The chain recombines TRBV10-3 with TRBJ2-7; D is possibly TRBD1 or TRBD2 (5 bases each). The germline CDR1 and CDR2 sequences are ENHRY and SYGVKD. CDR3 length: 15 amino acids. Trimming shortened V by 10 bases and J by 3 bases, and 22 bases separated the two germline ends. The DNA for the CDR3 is TGTGCCACCTACCCTGCAGGGAGTACTCTCTACGAGCAGTACTTC. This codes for CATYPAGSTLYEQYF.

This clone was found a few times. CDR3 sequence: CASRQGIQPQHF. The DNA of the CDR3 is TGTGCCAGCAGGCAGGGGATTCAGCCCCAGCATTTT. The rearrangement uses TRBV12-3 or TRBV12-4 and TRBJ1-5; perhaps TRBD1 as D (6 bases). The CDR3 extends over 12 amino acids. Trimming took off 6 bases at V and 6 bases at J, with 9 bases between the two ends.

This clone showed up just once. The CDR3 nucleotides read TGTGCCAGCAGTTTTAGGGCCGGCTCCAGCAAATTCTTT. This translates into CASSFRAGSSKFF. The chain carries TRBV12-3 or TRBV12-4 and TRBJ1-1; unclear D gene. The V and J ends lost 3 bases and 14 bases respectively, with 19 bases between them. The length of the CDR3 is 13 residues.

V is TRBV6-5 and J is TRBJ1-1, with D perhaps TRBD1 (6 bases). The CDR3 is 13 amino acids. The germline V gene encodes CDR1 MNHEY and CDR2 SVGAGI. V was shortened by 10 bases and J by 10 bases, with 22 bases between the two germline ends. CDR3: CATGGSQGGTAFF. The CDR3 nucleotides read TGTGCCACGGGGGGCTCTCAGGGCGGTACAGCTTTCTTT.

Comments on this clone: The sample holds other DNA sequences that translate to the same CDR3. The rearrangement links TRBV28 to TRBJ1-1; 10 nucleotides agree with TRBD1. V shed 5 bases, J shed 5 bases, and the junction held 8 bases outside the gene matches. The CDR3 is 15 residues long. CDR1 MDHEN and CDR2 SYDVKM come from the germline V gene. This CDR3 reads CASSLGQGFRTEAFF. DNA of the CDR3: TGTGCCAGCAGTCTGGGACAGGGGTTTAGGACTGAAGCTTTCTTT.

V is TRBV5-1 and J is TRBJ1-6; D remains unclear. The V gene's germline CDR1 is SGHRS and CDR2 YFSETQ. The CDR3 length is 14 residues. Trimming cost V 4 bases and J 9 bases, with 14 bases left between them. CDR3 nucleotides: TGCGCCAGCAGCCTTGGAGGTCCGGTTTCACCCCTCCACTTT. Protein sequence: CASSLGGPVSPLHF.

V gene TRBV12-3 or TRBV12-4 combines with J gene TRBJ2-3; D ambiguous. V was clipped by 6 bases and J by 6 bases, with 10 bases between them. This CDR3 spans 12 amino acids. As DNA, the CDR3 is TGTGCCAGCAGCATGGGCCCGGATACGCAGTATTTT. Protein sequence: CASSMGPDTQYF.